Ten or more counts support the clone carrying this TCR beta chain. TCRdb redid the calling of the 5' RACE reads with MiXCR, one entry per CDR3 protein. Of roughly 65,000 distinct CDR3 sequences listed, 10% to 15% are singletons. V gave up 7 bases and J gave up 6 bases, with 18 bases separating them. The CDR3 covers 14 residues. The germline gives CDR1 SEHNR, CDR2 FQNEAQ (reference sequence). This sample was taken from a study of early T cells in non-severe SARS-CoV-2 infection. The sequenced sample consisted of whole blood. The TCR comes from an adult who was a healthcare worker with PCR-confirmed SARS-CoV-2 infection or an uninfected control (not recorded which). This rearrangement joins TRBV7-9 to TRBJ1-1, with D maybe TRBD1 (5 bases). CDR3 DNA sequence: TGTGCCAGCAACCCAATAAGGGGATCGTCTGAAGCTTTCTTT. Translation gives CASNPIRGSSEAFF.